This T cell receptor beta chain was profiled in a study of ipilimumab plus nivolumab after autologous stem cell transplantation. Study outcomes and limitations: TCR repertoire, Treg phenotype and gut microbiota reportedly support more study of this approach.

The CDR3 totals 13 residues. The germline V gene has CDR1 SGDLS and CDR2 YYNGEE. V lost 3 bases and J 5 bases, leaving 11 bases between the germline ends. Profiling relied on immunoSEQ multiplex PCR, and the TCRdb table lists in-frame clones only, not all of them. The top ten clones hold approximately 34% of a sample with more than 15,000 clones, 79% of them seen once. About this clone: What it recognizes is unknown.

The source was PBMCs, collected in a trial of ipilimumab plus nivolumab as post-transplant consolidation. This receptor was identified in a male donor with diffuse large B-cell lymphoma. The chain has TRBV9 and TRBJ1-2; D possibly corresponds to TRBD1 (5 bases). DNA of the CDR3: TGTGCCAGCAGCGCAGTGGGGGATTATGGCTACACCTTC. This codes for CASSAVGDYGYTF.